At least ten counts were recorded for the clone carrying this T cell receptor (beta chain). The antigen remains undetermined. The data belong to a study of beta chain features in type 1 diabetes. Markers CD45RO/CCR7/CD25/CD127/CD95/CD27 served to sort CD4+ naive, central memory, regulatory and stem cell-like memory cells. Expressed TCRB transcripts were sequenced, since all the RNA that had been isolated was reverse transcribed. The table came from immunoSEQ multiplex PCR; TCRdb's copy has only in-frame clones and leaves some out. The repertoire includes more than 300,000 clones, less than 10% of them detected once, and 0.44% sits in the top ten. Regarding the study as a whole: Cells expressing TCR highly could be over-represented by cDNA sequencing.

The clonotype comes from a young woman in good health. The sequenced sample was central memory CD4+ T cells from blood.

The CDR3 spells CASSLGTGGGYEQYF. DNA for the CDR3: TGTGCCAGCAGCTTAGGCACAGGGGGCGGGTACGAGCAGTACTTC. The rearrangement links TRBV7-2 to TRBJ2-7, with 9 bases aligning to TRBD1. Germline CDR1 SGHTA, CDR2 FQGNSA. The CDR3 has 15 amino acids. Trimming removed 1 base from V and 4 bases from J; junction bases left unmatched: 5. Based on the CDR3 plus reference TRBV7-2 and TRBJ2-7, the full variable domain is GAGVSQSPSNKVTEKGKDVELRCDPISGHTALYWYRQSLGQGLEFLIYFQGNSAPDKSGLPSDRFSAERTGGSVSTLTIQRTQQEDSAVYLCASSLGTGGGYEQYFGPGTRLTVT.